These 16 T cell receptor beta chains originate from one sample sequenced in a study of STAT5B mutations in CD4+ large granular lymphocyte leukemia. TCRdb's table, derived via immunoSEQ multiplex PCR, lists solely in-frame clones and lacks some. The table shows about 30,000 clones, with 78% occurring only once. The sequencing sample was made of CD4+ T cells from blood buffy coats. The receptors shown here come from a human donor in good health.

The CDR3 is CASGASMNTEAFF. DNA for the CDR3: TGTGCCAGCGGTGCGAGCATGAACACTGAAGCTTTCTTT. The V gene is TRBV7-2, the J gene TRBJ1-1, with D hard to call. Trimming pared 8 bases from V and 0 bases from J, leaving 10 bases between. Germline V lookup: CDR1 SGHTA, CDR2 FQGNSA. The CDR3 spans 13 residues. The full variable domain, in which reference TRBV7-2 and TRBJ1-1 provide the parts outside the CDR3, is GAGVSQSPSNKVTEKGKDVELRCDPISGHTALYWYRQSLGQGLEFLIYFQGNSAPDKSGLPSDRFSAERTGGSVSTLTIQRTQQEDSAVYLCASGASMNTEAFFGQGTRLTVV.

This chain connects TRBV7-6 to TRBJ2-5, with 7 bases that match TRBD1. Losses at the gene ends were 0 bases for V and 5 bases for J; bases not matched to a gene: 6. This CDR3 has 15 amino acids. CDR1 and CDR2 from the germline V gene are SGHVS and FNYEAQ. CDR3 in DNA: TGTGCCAGCAGCTTAGCAGGGGGCTGGGGGGAGACCCAGTACTTC. Translated: CASSLAGGWGETQYF.

The chain recombines TRBV10-3 with TRBJ2-3; TRBD1 is a possible D gene (7 bases). CDR3 length: 19 amino acids. The germline V gene has CDR1 ENHRY and CDR2 SYGVKD. Trimming left V 3 bases short and J 6 bases short, with 28 bases between. The CDR3 loop reads CAISDLVQGGGNLRDTQYF. The CDR3 bases are TGTGCCATCAGTGATCTGGTGCAGGGGGGAGGAAATCTGAGGGATACGCAGTATTTT.

This chain connects TRBV6-6 to TRBJ1-5; D unclear. The CDR3 has 15 residues. Germline-derived CDR1 and CDR2 are MNHNY and SVGAGI (reference sequence). Trimming removed 6 bases at V and 3 bases at J, with 15 bases between. CDR3 DNA: TGTGCCAGCAGCGTGATGGACGGCTTCAATCAGCCCCAGCATTTT. It translates to CASSVMDGFNQPQHF.

V and J are TRBV6-5 and TRBJ1-1; no clear D gene. V was cut by 5 bases and J by 4 bases, with 11 bases left in between. Germline CDR1 and CDR2: MNHEY and SVGAGI. The CDR3 has 13 residues. The CDR3 DNA sequence: TGTGCCAGCAGTCTCGTGGGAACCACTGAAGCTTTCTTT. This sequence encodes CASSLVGTTEAFF.

This clone was found a few times. The gene calls are TRBV4-1 and TRBJ1-5, with 7 nucleotides matching TRBD1. CDR1 is MGHRA and CDR2 is YSYEKL in the germline V gene. After removal of 1 base from V and 1 base from J, the junction contained 4 bases not matched to a gene. The CDR3 contains 16 residues. CDR3 bases: TGCGCCAGCAGCCAAGGACAGGGTCTAAGCAATCAGCCCCAGCATTTT. Translating gives CASSQGQGLSNQPQHF.

The chain couples TRBV7-9 to TRBJ2-3, with D hard to call. The length of the CDR3 is 14 residues. Per germline, CDR1 SEHNR and CDR2 FQNEAQ (reference sequence). V was pared by 5 bases and J by 3 bases, with 12 bases between. CDR3 region: CASSRAGSTDTQYF. CDR3 nucleotide sequence: TGTGCCAGCAGCCGAGCCGGGTCGACAGATACGCAGTATTTT.

The chain couples TRBV6-5 to TRBJ1-5; D not resolved. The CDR3 runs to 13 residues. V gave up 2 bases and J gave up 3 bases, with 5 bases separating them. Germline lookup yields CDR1 MNHEY and CDR2 SVGAGI. CDR3 sequence: CASSYANNQPQHF. For the CDR3, the DNA is TGTGCCAGCAGTTACGCGAACAATCAGCCCCAGCATTTT.

V and J are TRBV6-6 and TRBJ2-1, with TRBD2 as a possible D gene (5 bases). V lost 7 bases, J lost 3 bases, and 10 bases lay in between. Looked up from germline, CDR1 is MNHNY and CDR2 is SVGAGI (reference sequence). The CDR3 covers 13 residues. CDR3 sequence: CASTVRDYNEQFF. The CDR3 DNA follows: TGTGCCAGCACCGTACGGGACTACAATGAGCAGTTCTTC.

This rearrangement joins TRBV5-6 to TRBJ2-2; no definite D call. The CDR3 contains 12 residues. V lost 0 bases to trimming and J lost 7 bases, with 4 bases between them. Germline V CDR1 and CDR2: SGHDT, YYEEEE. The DNA of the CDR3 is TGTGCCAGCAGCTTGGTTGGCGGGGAGCTGTTTTTT. Protein: CASSLVGGELFF.

A word on this clone: Germline is not matched at one junction end, which may reflect a read error. V usage is TRBV7-9 and J usage is TRBJ2-1; TRBD1 matches at 7 bases. Germline CDR1 and CDR2: SEHNR and FQNEAQ (reference sequence). The CDR3 is 11 amino acids. The chain's CDR3 is CASSPSGTDLF. As DNA, the CDR3 is TGTGCCAGCAGCCCATCCGGGACAGACCTCTTC. Looking up the rest from reference TRBV7-9 and TRBJ2-1 gives the full variable domain: DTGVSQNPRHKITKRGQNVTFRCDPISEHNRLYWYRQTLGQGPEFLTYFQNEAQLEKSRLLSDRFSAERPKGSFSTLEIQRTEQGDSAMYLCASSPSGTDLFGPGTRLTVL.

This rearrangement joins TRBV2 to TRBJ2-7, with 7 bases that match TRBD2. Per the germline V gene, CDR1 is SNHLY and CDR2 is FYNNEI. This CDR3 has 14 amino acids. With V trimmed by 7 bases and J by 5 bases, 11 bases remained unmatched. This CDR3 is CASTPRGGGHEQYF. The DNA of the CDR3 is TGTGCCAGCACCCCGAGAGGCGGGGGACACGAGCAGTACTTC. The full variable domain, in which reference TRBV2 and TRBJ2-7 provide the parts outside the CDR3, is EPEVTQTPSHQVTQMGQEVILRCVPISNHLYFYWYRQILGQKVEFLVSFYNNEISEKSEIFDDQFSVERPDGSNFTLKIRSTKLEDSAMYFCASTPRGGGHEQYFGPGTRLTVT.

The rearrangement joins TRBV9 to TRBJ2-7; 9 bases are shared with TRBD2. CDR3 length: 16 amino acids. V shed 4 bases, J shed 5 bases, and the junction held 13 bases outside the gene matches. Germline loops: CDR1 SGDLS, CDR2 YYNGEE. The CDR3 region has the DNA TGTGCCAGCAGCATTACTTCTTTGGCGGGAGGGCACGAGCAGTACTTC. It specifies CASSITSLAGGHEQYF.

The chain combines TRBV5-6 with TRBJ1-2; no definite D call. Looked up from germline, CDR1 is SGHDT and CDR2 is YYEEEE. Between the trimmed V and J ends, which lost 3 bases and 5 bases, there was a span of 8 bases. The CDR3 is made up of 12 amino acids. CDR3 coding DNA: TGTGCCAGCAGCTCGACGCGGTATGGCTACACCTTC. It encodes CASSSTRYGYTF. The variable domain in full, completed from reference TRBV5-6 and TRBJ1-2, reads DAGVTQSPTHLIKTRGQQVTLRCSPKSGHDTVSWYQQALGQGPQFIFQYYEEEERQRGNFPDRFSGHQFPNYSSELNVNALLLGDSALYLCASSSTRYGYTFGSGTRLTVV.

J is TRBJ1-1 and V is TRBV6-5; D uncertain. The V gene's germline CDR1 is MNHEY and CDR2 SVGAGI. There are 15 residues in the CDR3. V lost 5 bases, J lost 0 bases, and 13 bases lay in between. The CDR3 DNA follows: TGTGCCAGCAGTACCCCCCCGTTCATGAACACTGAAGCTTTCTTT. It specifies CASSTPPFMNTEAFF.

This rearrangement joins TRBV2 to TRBJ1-1; 8 nucleotides align to TRBD1. Germline assignment: CDR1 SNHLY and CDR2 FYNNEI. V lost 5 bases and J lost 2; bases outside the gene matches: 22. CDR3 length: 20 amino acids. CDR3 coding DNA: TGTGCCAGCAGTCCTGGGACAGGTATAGTTACCATAGGCCGAAACACTGAAGCTTTCTTT. It yields the protein CASSPGTGIVTIGRNTEAFF.